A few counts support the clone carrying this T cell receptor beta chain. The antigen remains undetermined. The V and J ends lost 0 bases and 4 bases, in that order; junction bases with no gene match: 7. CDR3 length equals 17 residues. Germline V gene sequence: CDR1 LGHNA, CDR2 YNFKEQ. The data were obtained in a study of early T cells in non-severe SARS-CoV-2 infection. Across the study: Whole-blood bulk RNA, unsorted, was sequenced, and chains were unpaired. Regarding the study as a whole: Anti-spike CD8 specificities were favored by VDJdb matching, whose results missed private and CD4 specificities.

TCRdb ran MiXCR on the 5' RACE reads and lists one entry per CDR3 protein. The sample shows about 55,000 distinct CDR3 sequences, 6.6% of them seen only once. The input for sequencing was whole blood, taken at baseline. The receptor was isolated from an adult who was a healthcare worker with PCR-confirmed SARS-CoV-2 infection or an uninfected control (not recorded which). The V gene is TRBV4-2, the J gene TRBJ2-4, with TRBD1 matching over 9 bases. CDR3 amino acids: CASSQDPSGTGKNIQYF. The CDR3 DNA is TGTGCCAGCAGCCAAGATCCTTCCGGGACAGGGAAAAACATTCAGTACTTC.